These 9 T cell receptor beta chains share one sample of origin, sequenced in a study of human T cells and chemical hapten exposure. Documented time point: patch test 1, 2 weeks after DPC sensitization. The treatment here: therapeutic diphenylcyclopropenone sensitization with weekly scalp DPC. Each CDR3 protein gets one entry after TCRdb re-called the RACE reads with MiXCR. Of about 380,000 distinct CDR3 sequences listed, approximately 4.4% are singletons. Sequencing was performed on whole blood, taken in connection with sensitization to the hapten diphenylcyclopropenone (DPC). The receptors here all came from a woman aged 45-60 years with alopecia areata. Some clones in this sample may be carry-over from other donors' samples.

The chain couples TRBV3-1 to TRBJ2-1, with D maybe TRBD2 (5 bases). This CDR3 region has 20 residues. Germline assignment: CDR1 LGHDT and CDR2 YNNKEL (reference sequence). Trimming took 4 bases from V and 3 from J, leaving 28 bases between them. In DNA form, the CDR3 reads TGTGCCAGCAGCCTCCTCATAACAGAGCCAGCGGATAATTACTACAATGAGCAGTTCTTC. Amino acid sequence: CASSLLITEPADNYYNEQFF.

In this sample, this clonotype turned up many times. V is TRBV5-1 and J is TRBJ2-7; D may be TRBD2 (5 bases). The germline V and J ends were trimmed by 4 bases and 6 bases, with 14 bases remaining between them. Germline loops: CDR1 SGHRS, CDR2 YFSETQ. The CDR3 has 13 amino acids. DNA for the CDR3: TGCGCCAGCAGCATCCGGTCCGAGGGCGAGCAGTACTTC. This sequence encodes CASSIRSEGEQYF.

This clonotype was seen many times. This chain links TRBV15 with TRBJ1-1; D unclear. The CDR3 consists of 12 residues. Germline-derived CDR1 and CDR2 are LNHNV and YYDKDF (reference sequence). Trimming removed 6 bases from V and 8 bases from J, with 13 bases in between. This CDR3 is CATRSGRLEAFF. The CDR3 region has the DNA TGTGCCACCAGGTCGGGCAGGCTAGAAGCTTTCTTT.

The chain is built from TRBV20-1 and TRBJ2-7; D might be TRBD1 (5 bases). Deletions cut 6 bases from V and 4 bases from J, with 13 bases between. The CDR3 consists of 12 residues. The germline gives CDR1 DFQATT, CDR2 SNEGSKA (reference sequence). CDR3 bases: TGCAGTGCCATGAAGGACACGTACGAGCAGTACTTC. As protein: CSAMKDTYEQYF.

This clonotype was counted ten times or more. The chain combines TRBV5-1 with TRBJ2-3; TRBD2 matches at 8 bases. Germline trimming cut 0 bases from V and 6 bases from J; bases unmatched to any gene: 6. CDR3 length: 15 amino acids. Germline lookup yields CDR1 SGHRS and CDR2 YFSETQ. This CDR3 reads CASSLEGTRRDTQYF. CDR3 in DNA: TGCGCCAGCAGCTTGGAGGGGACTAGGCGCGATACGCAGTATTTT.

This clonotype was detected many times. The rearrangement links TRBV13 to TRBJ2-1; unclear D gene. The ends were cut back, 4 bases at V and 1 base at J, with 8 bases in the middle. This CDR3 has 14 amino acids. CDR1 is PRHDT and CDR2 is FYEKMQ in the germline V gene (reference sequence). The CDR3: CASSSLTSYNEQFF. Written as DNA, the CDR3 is TGTGCCAGCAGCTCGCTGACTTCCTACAATGAGCAGTTCTTC.

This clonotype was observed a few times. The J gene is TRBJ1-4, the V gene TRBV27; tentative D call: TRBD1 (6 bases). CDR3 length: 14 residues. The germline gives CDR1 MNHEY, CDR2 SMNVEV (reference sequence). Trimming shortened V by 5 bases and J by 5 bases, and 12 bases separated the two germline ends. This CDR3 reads CASSLRQANEKLFF. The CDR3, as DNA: TGTGCCAGCAGTCTTCGACAGGCGAATGAAAAACTGTTTTTT. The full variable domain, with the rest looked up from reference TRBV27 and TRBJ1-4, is EAQVTQNPRYLITVTGKKLTVTCSQNMNHEYMSWYRQDPGLGLRQIYYSMNVEVTDKGDVPEGYKVSRKEKRNFPLILESPSPNQTSLYFCASSLRQANEKLFFGSGTQLSVL.

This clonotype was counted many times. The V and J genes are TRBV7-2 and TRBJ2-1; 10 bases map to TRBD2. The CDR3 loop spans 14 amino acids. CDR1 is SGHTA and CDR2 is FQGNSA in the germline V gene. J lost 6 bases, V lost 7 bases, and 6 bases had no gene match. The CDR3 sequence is CASNSWTSGNEQFF. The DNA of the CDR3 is TGTGCCAGCAACTCGTGGACTAGCGGCAATGAGCAGTTCTTC.

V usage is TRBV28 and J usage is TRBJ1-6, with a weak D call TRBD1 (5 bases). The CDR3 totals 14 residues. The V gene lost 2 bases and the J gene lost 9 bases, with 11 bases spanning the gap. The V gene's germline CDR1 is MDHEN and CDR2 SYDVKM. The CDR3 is CASSLGPGGSPLHF. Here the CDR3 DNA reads TGTGCCAGCAGTTTAGGGCCGGGGGGTTCACCCCTCCACTTT.